This T cell receptor (beta chain) emerged from a study of human T cells and chemical hapten exposure. Via MiXCR, TCRdb re-called the RACE reads, giving one row per CDR3 protein. The sample records some 43,000 distinct CDR3 sequences, over 3.5% being singletons. The time point: patch test 1, 2 weeks after DPC sensitization. Treatment described: therapeutic diphenylcyclopropenone sensitization with weekly scalp DPC. Whole blood, unfractionated, served as the material for total RNA extraction. Trimming shortened V by 5 bases and J by 10 bases, and 19 bases separated the two germline ends. The length of the CDR3 is 14 residues. Per the germline V gene, CDR1 is MNHEY and CDR2 is SVGEGT. This clonotype was detected ten times or more.

The chain is built from TRBV6-2 or TRBV6-3 and TRBJ2-3; possibly TRBD2 for D (6 bases). The TCR comes from a man between 45 and 60 years old with alopecia areata. Some clones in this sample may be carry-over from other donors' samples. The starting material was whole blood, obtained in connection with sensitization to the hapten diphenylcyclopropenone (DPC). The CDR3: CASSHGTSHASQYF. In nucleotides, the CDR3 is TGTGCCAGCAGTCATGGGACTTCTCACGCCTCGCAGTATTTT.